These 12 T cell receptor beta chains were sequenced from one sample in a study of CD8+ T cells in alopecia areata. TCR sequencing used cDNA made by reverse transcription of extracted RNA. Using immunoSEQ multiplex PCR, the repertoire was profiled, and TCRdb retains in-frame clones only, with some absent. The sample has fewer than 150,000 clones; roughly 82% are singletons. The treatment was: oral pan-JAK inhibitor, 5-10 mg twice daily. The sample consisted of CD8+ T cells sorted from blood, taken at week 4, from a patient treated with tofacitinib. The source is a human donor with alopecia areata.

This chain uses TRBV6-5 with TRBJ1-2; D gene unclear. Trimming took 0 bases from V and 3 from J, leaving 8 bases between them. CDR1 MNHEY and CDR2 SVGAGI come from the germline V gene. CDR3 length equals 14 residues. The CDR3, as DNA: TGTGCCAGCAGTTACTCGCGGTCTGACTATGGCTACACCTTC. As protein: CASSYSRSDYGYTF.

V is TRBV4-1 and J is TRBJ1-5; D gene unclear. Trimming took off 4 bases at V and 3 bases at J, with 10 bases between the two ends. Germline CDR1 MGHRA, CDR2 YSYEKL. There are 14 residues in the CDR3. The CDR3 sequence is CASSPAGNNQPQHF. The DNA for the CDR3 is TGCGCCAGCAGCCCCGCCGGGAACAATCAGCCCCAGCATTTT.

The chain couples TRBV7-9 to TRBJ2-1; D possibly corresponds to TRBD1 (5 bases). This CDR3 is built from 16 residues. V shed 0 bases and J shed 2 bases, with 11 bases lying between them. CDR1 and CDR2 from the germline V gene are SEHNR and FQNEAQ (reference sequence). CDR3 sequence reads: CASSLAGAKAYNEQFF. The CDR3 DNA follows: TGTGCCAGCAGCTTAGCAGGGGCAAAGGCCTACAATGAGCAGTTCTTC.

The table lists this clone with a count of one. This CDR3 is CASSHDRSYEQYF. The CDR3 coding sequence is TGCGCCAGCAGCCACGACAGGAGCTACGAGCAGTACTTC. This chain links TRBV4-1 with TRBJ2-7, with D perhaps TRBD1 (6 bases). CDR3 length equals 13 residues. V was clipped by 3 bases and J by 3 bases, with 9 bases between them. CDR1 is MGHRA and CDR2 is YSYEKL in the germline V gene.

The V gene is TRBV11-3, the J gene TRBJ2-1, with TRBD2 matching over 10 bases. Trimming took 3 bases from V and 4 from J; bases not matched to a gene: 6. CDR1 is SGHNT, CDR2 YENEEA, per germline. The CDR3 has 16 residues. CDR3 nucleotides: TGTGCCAGCAGCTTTTATCGAGCGGGGGGGTACAATGAGCAGTTCTTC. Translating it yields CASSFYRAGGYNEQFF. Full variable domain (missing parts from reference TRBV11-3 and TRBJ2-1): EAGVVQSPRYKIIEKKQPVAFWCNPISGHNTLYWYLQNLGQGPELLIRYENEEAVDDSQLPKDRFSAERLKGVDSTLKIQPAELGDSAVYLCASSFYRAGGYNEQFFGPGTRLTVL.

In its sample, this clone was seen a few times. The chain uses TRBV4-1 and TRBJ2-3; TRBD2 agrees at 10 bases. The CDR3 spans 15 residues. Losses at the gene ends were 6 bases for V and 6 bases for J; bases not matched to a gene: 9. The V gene's germline CDR1 is MGHRA and CDR2 YSYEKL. The CDR3 DNA follows: TGCGCCAGCAGTCGTCGTACTAGCGGGGATGATACGCAGTATTTT. Translation gives CASSRRTSGDDTQYF.

The chain is built from TRBV7-9 and TRBJ2-7, with 8 positions matching TRBD1. The germline CDR1 and CDR2 sequences are SEHNR and FQNEAQ (reference sequence). The CDR3 sequence is 17 residues long. V dropped 1 base and J dropped 6; count of bases not matched to a gene: 14. CDR3 coding DNA: TGTGCCAGCAGCTTAGGTCTAGTCCGGGACAGGCCCTCCGAGCAGTACTTC. Its protein product is CASSLGLVRDRPSEQYF.

The chain recombines TRBV6-5 with TRBJ2-1; D unclear. Trimming stripped 4 bases from V and 0 bases from J, with 4 bases between. The CDR3 totals 13 residues. In germline, CDR1 is MNHEY, CDR2 SVGAGI. The CDR3 sequence is CASSSGSYNEQFF. The CDR3 bases are TGTGCCAGCAGTTCGGGCTCCTACAATGAGCAGTTCTTC.

This CDR3 is CASSHRDSGRETQYF. CDR3 coding DNA: TGCGCCAGCAGTCACCGGGATAGCGGACGAGAGACCCAGTACTTC. The chain carries TRBV4-1 and TRBJ2-5; perhaps TRBD2 as D (6 bases). Germline V gives CDR1 MGHRA, CDR2 YSYEKL. This CDR3 region has 15 residues. Trimming took off 6 bases at V and 4 bases at J, with 18 bases between the two ends.

CDR3 amino acids: CASSYSNIGSTDTQYF. The CDR3 bases are TGTGCCAGCAGTTACTCCAACATTGGTAGTACAGATACGCAGTATTTT. The chain couples TRBV6-5 to TRBJ2-3; no clear D. Germline V lookup: CDR1 MNHEY, CDR2 SVGAGI. The CDR3 sequence is 16 residues long. Trimming cost V 0 bases and J 3 bases, with 13 bases left between them.

The chain couples TRBV11-2 to TRBJ2-1, with D possibly being TRBD1 (6 bases). This CDR3 contains 16 residues. The V gene lost 4 bases and the J gene lost 0 bases, with 13 bases spanning the gap. Germline V lookup: CDR1 SGHAT, CDR2 FQNNGV. CDR3 loop: CASSSRTASSYNEQFF. CDR3 DNA: TGTGCCAGCAGCTCCAGGACAGCGAGCTCCTACAATGAGCAGTTCTTC.

This rearrangement joins TRBV19 to TRBJ1-1; TRBD1 matches at 10 bases. V was pared by 9 bases and J by 4 bases, with 11 bases of the junction left unmatched. The CDR3 has 15 amino acids. Germline V gene lookup returns CDR1 LNHDA and CDR2 SQIVND (reference sequence). CDR3 region: CASSTPGQGSTEAFF. In DNA form, the CDR3 reads TGTGCCAGCTCTACCCCGGGACAGGGGAGCACTGAAGCTTTCTTT.